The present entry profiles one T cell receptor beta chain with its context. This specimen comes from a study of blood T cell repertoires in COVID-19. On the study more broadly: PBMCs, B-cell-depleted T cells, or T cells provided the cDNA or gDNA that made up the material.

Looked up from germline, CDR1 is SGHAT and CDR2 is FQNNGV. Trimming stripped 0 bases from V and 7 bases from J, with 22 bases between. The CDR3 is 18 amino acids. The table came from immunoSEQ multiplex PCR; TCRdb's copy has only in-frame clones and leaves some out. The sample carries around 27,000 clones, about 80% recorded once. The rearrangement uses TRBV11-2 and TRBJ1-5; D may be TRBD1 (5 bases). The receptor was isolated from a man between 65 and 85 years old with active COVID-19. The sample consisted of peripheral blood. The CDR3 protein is CASSLDGLGQVAGQPQHF. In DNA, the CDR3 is TGTGCCAGCAGCTTAGACGGGTTGGGCCAGGTGGCAGGGCAGCCCCAGCATTTT.